The sequence of this T cell receptor beta chain was determined in a study of Ad26.COV2.S vaccination and SARS-CoV-2 variants. Treatment denoted: about 20 received Ad26.COV2.S at low or high dose, single or two shots; 5 received placebo; per-sample allocation not given. The investigators took samples on day 63 after the first vaccine or placebo injection. In the case of this clone: Its specificity is not known.

Method: immunoSEQ multiplex PCR; TCRdb's copy keeps in-frame clones and lacks some. Seen here are hundreds of thousands of clones, more than 75% observed once, and the top ten hold about 3.5%. Study findings and constraints: Considerable breadth of spike-specific CD8+ and CD4+ T cell responses has reportedly been documented following vaccination.

The CDR3 runs 16 residues. The V gene's germline CDR1 is SGHVS and CDR2 FQNEAQ. V was clipped by 4 bases and J by 9 bases; unmatched bases: 14. This material consisted of peripheral blood, taken in a trial of Ad26.COV2.S vaccine versus placebo. This TCR derives from a person between 18 and 59 years old who received the Ad26.COV2.S COVID-19 vaccine or a placebo. The rearrangement uses TRBV7-8 and TRBJ2-1, with 8 bases lining up with TRBD1. In DNA form, the CDR3 reads TGTGCCAGCAGCTCTCCCGGGACAGGTCGTAGGAGTGAGCAGTTCTTC. Translating it yields CASSSPGTGRRSEQFF.